This T cell receptor (beta chain) was observed in a study of blood T cell repertoires in COVID-19. CDR3 length: 15 amino acids. The J segment lost 5 bases and the V segment lost 7 bases, leaving 10 bases of the junction unmatched. The V gene's germline CDR1 is LNHDA and CDR2 SQIVND (reference sequence). Sequencing was performed with immunoSEQ multiplex PCR; in TCRdb, only in-frame clones are kept and a portion is missing. Seen here are roughly 67,000 clones, 76% observed once, and the top ten hold around 6%. Sequenced material: peripheral blood. The TCR originated in a woman in her forties or fifties with active or convalescent COVID-19. J is TRBJ2-2 and V is TRBV19; 7 bases match TRBD1. The CDR3, as DNA: TGTGCCAGTACCCTGGGCAGGGGGTCGACCGGGGAGCTGTTTTTT. Encoded protein: CASTLGRGSTGELFF.